What follows is one T cell receptor (beta chain) and its context. Per the original data handling: Amplification of reference gene primers was used by the study to estimate nucleated cell counts. The assay was immunoSEQ multiplex PCR, and TCRdb's table has in-frame clones only and misses some. Clonal size and the V and J genes are those of that table, whereas D and trimming came from the DNA. The table has 310,000 or so clones, roughly 87% seen once. These data originate in a study of blood T cell repertoires in COVID-19. The germline V gene has CDR1 GTSNPN and CDR2 SVGIG (reference sequence). CDR3 length equals 15 residues. V was shortened by 1 base and J by 0 bases, with 7 bases between the two germline ends. Enrollees, about 18 to 100 years old, lived in 24 US areas. Each recovered donor of Cohort 3 presented with two negative PCRs, clearance, or symptom resolution.

V usage is TRBV30 and J usage is TRBJ1-6, with no clear D. The sequencing input was PBMCs or T cells enriched from blood (not recorded which). This TCR came from a woman in her twenties or thirties who had recovered from COVID-19. Here the CDR3 reads CAWSARSSYNSPLHF. The CDR3 nucleotides are TGTGCCTGGAGTGCCCGGAGCTCCTATAATTCACCCCTCCACTTT.